This TCR beta chain was obtained from a study of response to subunit inactivated influenza vaccine. The table lists this clonotype with many counts. Germline lookup yields CDR1 SGDLS and CDR2 YYNGEE. V trimming: 0 bases; J trimming: 4 bases; junction bases outside the gene matches: 7. The CDR3 consists of 17 residues. TCRdb reprocessed the RT-PCR reads via MiXCR and lists one record per CDR3 protein. The table records around 760,000 distinct CDR3 sequences, approximately 15% of them present only once. This chain uses TRBV9 with TRBJ2-3; 11 bases agree with TRBD2. The sample in question was PBMCs from blood, obtained around two weeks before vaccination. The sequence was obtained from a man aged 45-65 years who received an inactivated influenza vaccine. The CDR3 loop is CASSVGLAGSMADTQYF. In DNA form, the CDR3 reads TGTGCCAGCAGCGTAGGACTAGCGGGGTCCATGGCAGATACGCAGTATTTT.